Following are 14 T cell receptor beta chains from one sample sequenced in a study of CD8 T cells in Susac syndrome. RNA, at about 0.45 to 1 ug, was reverse transcribed with random hexamers. TCRdb processed the immunoSEQ multiplex PCR reads anew with MiXCR; each CDR3 protein has one entry. The sample includes over 130,000 distinct CDR3 sequences, roughly 95% of them seen just once. The material sequenced was CD4+ T cells from PBMCs. The source of these receptors is a human donor with multiple sclerosis.

This chain uses TRBV30 with TRBJ1-1; no definite D call. The ends were cut back, 6 bases at V and 9 bases at J, with 11 bases in the middle. Germline V gene sequence: CDR1 GTSNPN, CDR2 SVGIG (reference sequence). The CDR3 runs 10 residues. CDR3 DNA sequence: TGTGCCTGCCCGCGAGTAAAAGCTTTCTTT. This encodes CACPRVKAFF.

This chain links TRBV4-1 with TRBJ1-3, with 8 bases fitting TRBD1. Germline V lookup: CDR1 MGHRA, CDR2 YSYEKL. This CDR3 has 15 residues. After removal of 4 bases from V and 2 bases from J, the junction contained 4 bases not matched to a gene. This chain's CDR3 is CASSLTGEPGNTIYF. The CDR3 DNA reads TGCGCCAGCAGCCTGACAGGGGAGCCTGGAAACACCATATATTTT.

The chain carries TRBV15 and TRBJ1-2; no reliable D call. V shed 0 bases and J shed 3 bases, with 8 bases lying between them. CDR1 and CDR2 (germline): LNHNV, YYDKDF (reference sequence). CDR3 size: 14 residues. The CDR3 DNA reads TGTGCCACCAGCAGAGATCCGGACTACTATGGCTACACCTTC. Translated, it gives CATSRDPDYYGYTF.

The chain has TRBV14 and TRBJ1-1; D gene ambiguous. V shed 4 bases and J shed 0 bases, with 9 bases lying between them. The CDR3 runs 14 residues. Germline V gene lookup returns CDR1 SGHDN and CDR2 FVKESK. CDR3 DNA: TGTGCCAGCAGCCCGTGGACTGTGAACACTGAAGCTTTCTTT. Translating it yields CASSPWTVNTEAFF.

The chain joins TRBV29-1 to TRBJ1-1; D gene unclear. The CDR3 is 13 residues long. V lost 6 bases and J lost 0, with 11 bases in between. The germline V gene has CDR1 SQVTM and CDR2 ANQGSEA. CDR3 amino acids: CSVRTNMNTEAFF. The CDR3 DNA sequence: TGCAGCGTCCGGACGAACATGAACACTGAAGCTTTCTTT.

The rearrangement uses TRBV29-1 and TRBJ1-2, with D tentatively TRBD1 (6 bases). This CDR3 region has 12 residues. Germline CDR1 SQVTM, CDR2 ANQGSEA. Trimming left V 8 bases short and J 8 bases short, with 18 bases between. CDR3 DNA sequence: TGCAGCTCCGCAGGGGCCGGCCACGGCTACACCTTC. As protein: CSSAGAGHGYTF.

The table lists this clonotype with a count of one. The V and J genes are TRBV7-8 and TRBJ2-1; TRBD2 agrees at 10 bases. The CDR3 runs to 17 residues. CDR1 is SGHVS and CDR2 is FQNEAQ in the germline V gene. The trim removed 5 bases at V and 4 bases at J, leaving 11 bases unmatched. Written as DNA, the CDR3 is TGTGCCAGCAGCCGCAAAGGACTAGCGGTTATATACAATGAGCAGTTCTTC. Residues: CASSRKGLAVIYNEQFF.

V and J are TRBV5-4 and TRBJ1-2; D may be TRBD1 (5 bases). Trimming took 4 bases from V and 8 from J, leaving 18 bases between them. The CDR3 has 14 residues. Germline CDR1 is SGHNT and CDR2 is YYREEE (reference sequence). For the CDR3, the DNA is TGTGCCAGCAGCGGGGCCATAGGGTTCGAGGGCTACACCTTC. Its translation is CASSGAIGFEGYTF.

The J gene is TRBJ2-7, the V gene TRBV9; D perhaps matches TRBD1 (6 bases). CDR3 length: 18 residues. The germline CDR1 and CDR2 sequences are SGDLS and YYNGEE. V dropped 4 bases and J dropped 0 bases, with 23 bases sitting between them. The CDR3 DNA sequence: TGTGCCAGCAGCCAATCAGGGACACACTCCGACAGCTCCTACGAGCAGTACTTC. This translates into CASSQSGTHSDSSYEQYF.

J is TRBJ2-3 and V is TRBV7-3, with D tentatively TRBD1 or TRBD2 (5 bases each). The CDR3 consists of 14 residues. CDR1 is SGHTA, CDR2 FQGTGA, per germline. V shed 4 bases and J shed 2 bases, with 10 bases lying between them. Here the CDR3 DNA reads TGTGCCAGCAGCTCCCGGGACCCCACAGATACGCAGTATTTT. This gives the protein CASSSRDPTDTQYF.

The J gene is TRBJ1-6, the V gene TRBV6-6; 8 nucleotides align to TRBD1. Germline CDR1 and CDR2: MNHNY and SVGAGI (reference sequence). Trimming removed 6 bases from V and 10 bases from J; junction bases left unmatched: 5. The length of the CDR3 is 13 residues. DNA of the CDR3: TGTGCCAGCAGAACGGGGACAGGCTCACCCCTCCACTTT. Residues: CASRTGTGSPLHF.

The chain joins TRBV9 to TRBJ2-3, with D uncertain. V dropped 0 bases and J dropped 7 bases, with 9 bases sitting between them. The CDR3 sequence is 13 residues long. Germline assignment: CDR1 SGDLS and CDR2 YYNGEE. The CDR3 bases are TGTGCCAGCAGCGTAGCTACCGACAATACGCAGTATTTT. Its protein product is CASSVATDNTQYF.

This sequence joins TRBV3-1 and TRBJ2-7; 7 bases fit TRBD1. V trimming: 4 bases; J trimming: 6 bases; junction bases outside the gene matches: 6. Germline values: CDR1 LGHDT, CDR2 YNNKEL (reference sequence). The CDR3 is 13 residues long. The DNA of the CDR3 is TGTGCCAGCAGCCGGGACAGCCTGCGCGAGCAGTACTTC. Protein: CASSRDSLREQYF.

J is TRBJ1-5 and V is TRBV19, with D tentatively TRBD1 (5 bases). From germline, CDR1 is LNHDA and CDR2 SQIVND (reference sequence). V dropped 5 bases and J dropped 4 bases, with 9 bases sitting between them. This CDR3 spans 13 amino acids. CDR3 loop: CASSLKGNQPQHF. In nucleotides, the CDR3 is TGTGCCAGTAGTCTGAAGGGGAATCAGCCCCAGCATTTT. Looking up the rest from reference TRBV19 and TRBJ1-5 gives the full variable domain: DGGITQSPKYLFRKEGQNVTLSCEQNLNHDAMYWYRQDPGQGLRLIYYSQIVNDFQKGDIAEGYSVSREKKESFPLTVTSAQKNPTAFYLCASSLKGNQPQHFGDGTRLSIL.